This entry lists 6 T cell receptor beta chains sequenced from one sample in a study of blood T cell repertoires in COVID-19. Profiling relied on immunoSEQ multiplex PCR, and the TCRdb table lists in-frame clones only, not all of them. Of about 33,000 clones in the sample, about nine tenths are singletons; the top ten hold approximately 9.8%. Sequences were obtained from peripheral blood. Every receptor here comes from a human donor with active COVID-19. The donor label of this sample is uncertain.

This clone was detected a few times. The chain is built from TRBV5-6 and TRBJ2-2; 8 nucleotides align to TRBD2. The germline CDR1 and CDR2 sequences are SGHDT and YYEEEE. Trimming removed 0 bases from V and 0 bases from J; junction bases left unmatched: 7. The CDR3 has 18 residues. The CDR3 nucleotides read TGTGCCAGCAGCTTGGGACTAGCGCTTACTACGAACACCGGGGAGCTGTTTTTT. This gives the protein CASSLGLALTTNTGELFF. The full variable domain, its missing parts supplied by reference TRBV5-6 and TRBJ2-2, is DAGVTQSPTHLIKTRGQQVTLRCSPKSGHDTVSWYQQALGQGPQFIFQYYEEEERQRGNFPDRFSGHQFPNYSSELNVNALLLGDSALYLCASSLGLALTTNTGELFFGEGSRLTVL.

This chain uses TRBV18 with TRBJ2-7; D perhaps matches TRBD1 (5 bases). From germline, CDR1 is KGHSH and CDR2 LQKENI. V lost 1 base and J 8 bases, leaving 15 bases between the germline ends. CDR3 length: 14 amino acids. The CDR3: CASSPLKGDFQQYF. The CDR3 coding sequence is TGTGCCAGCTCACCACTTAAAGGGGATTTCCAGCAGTACTTC.

V gene TRBV5-1 combines with J gene TRBJ2-3; D is undetermined. V lost 0 bases and J lost 2, with 7 bases in between. The germline V gene encodes CDR1 SGHRS and CDR2 YFSETQ. The CDR3 spans 14 residues. CDR3 amino acids: CASSLGSYTDTQYF. The CDR3 bases are TGCGCCAGCAGCTTGGGCAGTTACACAGATACGCAGTATTTT.

The chain joins TRBV28 to TRBJ2-7, with 8 bases matching TRBD2. Germline trimming cut 7 bases from V and 3 bases from J; bases unmatched to any gene: 11. This CDR3 is 15 amino acids long. Germline V gene lookup returns CDR1 MDHEN and CDR2 SYDVKM. The CDR3 sequence is CASKGAGETVYEQYF. Written as DNA, the CDR3 is TGTGCCAGCAAAGGAGCGGGGGAGACTGTCTACGAGCAGTACTTC.

The rearrangement uses TRBV7-2 and TRBJ2-7, with 7 bases aligning to TRBD1. Trimming cost V 3 bases and J 3 bases; bases outside gene matches: 8. The CDR3 totals 15 residues. CDR1 is SGHTA, CDR2 FQGNSA, per germline. The CDR3 coding sequence is TGTGCCAGCAGCTTGGGTTGGGACAGAAACTACGAGCAGTACTTC. Protein: CASSLGWDRNYEQYF.

The chain links TRBV10-3 to TRBJ2-7, with a possible D match to TRBD2 (6 bases). Trimming left V 6 bases short and J 2 bases short, with 17 bases between. Germline V gives CDR1 ENHRY, CDR2 SYGVKD. The CDR3 extends over 15 amino acids. The CDR3 sequence is CAIRGGGIPPYEQYF. CDR3 in DNA: TGTGCCATCAGAGGCGGCGGGATTCCTCCCTACGAGCAGTACTTC.